The 29 T cell receptor beta chains given below trace back to one sample, sequenced in a study of PD-1 blockade in mismatch repair-deficient tumors. The method was immunoSEQ multiplex PCR; TCRdb's version includes in-frame clones alone and lacks a portion of them. The sample consists of roughly 120,000 clones, about nine tenths of them appearing once. The sample in question was peripheral blood, obtained 70 to 73 weeks after starting pembrolizumab. These TCRs come from an adult with mismatch repair-deficient cancer.

The chain joins TRBV27 to TRBJ2-5; TRBD2 matches at 9 bases. CDR1 and CDR2 (germline): MNHEY, SMNVEV (reference sequence). V lost 5 bases and J lost 7; bases outside the gene matches: 20. This CDR3 comprises 18 residues. The CDR3 DNA reads as TGTGCCAGCAGTCCCTGGGCGCTAGCGGGGCCCGGACGGGGGACCCAGTACTTC. It is translated as CASSPWALAGPGRGTQYF.

The V call is TRBV4-3, the J call TRBJ2-7, with 9 nucleotides matching TRBD2. V dropped 0 bases and J dropped 7; count of bases not matched to a gene: 7. The CDR3 contains 15 residues. In germline, CDR1 is LGHNA, CDR2 YSLEER. The CDR3 DNA sequence: TGCGCCAGCAGCCAAGAAGCGGGAGGTTCTACGGAGCAGTACTTC. It encodes CASSQEAGGSTEQYF.

V is TRBV9 and J is TRBJ2-1, with TRBD2 matching 10 bases. Looked up from germline, CDR1 is SGDLS and CDR2 is YYNGEE. This CDR3 comprises 15 residues. V lost 0 bases to trimming and J lost 7 bases; unmatched junction nucleotides: 4. The CDR3 bases are TGTGCCAGCAGCGTAGCGGCTAGCGGGAGTAATGAGCAGTTCTTC. Translation: CASSVAASGSNEQFF.

This chain connects TRBV11-2 to TRBJ2-6; D tentatively reads TRBD1 or TRBD2 (5 bases each). The germline gives CDR1 SGHAT, CDR2 FQNNGV. Trimming cost V 2 bases and J 0 bases, with 11 bases left between them. This CDR3 spans 17 amino acids. Here the CDR3 reads CASSLMGVGSGANVLTF. CDR3 DNA sequence: TGTGCCAGCAGCTTAATGGGGGTTGGCTCTGGGGCCAACGTCCTGACTTTC.

In this sample, this clone turned up once. The V and J genes are TRBV14 and TRBJ2-1; unclear D gene. V lost 4 bases and J lost 6, with 7 bases in between. The CDR3 totals 12 residues. Germline assignment: CDR1 SGHDN and CDR2 FVKESK. DNA for the CDR3: TGTGCCAGCAGCCCTGTGGGCAATGAGCAGTTCTTC. Translation gives CASSPVGNEQFF.

The chain uses TRBV29-1 and TRBJ1-1; a possible D gene is TRBD1 (6 bases). V was cut by 7 bases and J by 0 bases, with 18 bases left in between. There are 15 residues in the CDR3. The V gene's germline CDR1 is SQVTM and CDR2 ANQGSEA. CDR3 in amino acids: CSATTVRTVNTEAFF. CDR3 sequence (DNA): TGCAGCGCAACGACAGTCAGGACAGTGAACACTGAAGCTTTCTTT.

A single count supports this clone. For the CDR3, the DNA is TGTGCCAGCAGCTTCTCCCCGAGTGAGAAGCCAGAGACCCAGTACTTC. Translating it yields CASSFSPSEKPETQYF. The chain employs TRBV13 and TRBJ2-5; D is ambiguous. Germline V gene data show CDR1 as PRHDT and CDR2 as FYEKMQ (reference sequence). V was clipped by 3 bases and J by 4 bases, with 18 bases between them. The CDR3 covers 16 residues.

J is TRBJ1-1 and V is TRBV27; perhaps TRBD1 as D (5 bases). The CDR3 covers 15 residues. V was clipped by 0 bases and J by 0 bases, with 8 bases between them. The V gene's germline CDR1 is MNHEY and CDR2 SMNVEV (reference sequence). CDR3 DNA: TGTGCCAGCAGTTTATCTCCAGGGCTGAACACTGAAGCTTTCTTT. Amino acid sequence: CASSLSPGLNTEAFF.

The J gene is TRBJ1-1, the V gene TRBV29-1; no clear D gene. In germline, CDR1 is SQVTM, CDR2 ANQGSEA. Trimming shortened V by 5 bases and J by 0 bases, and 10 bases separated the two germline ends. CDR3 length: 13 residues. CDR3 sequence (DNA): TGCAGCGTTATAAAGGCTATGAACACTGAAGCTTTCTTT. This translates into CSVIKAMNTEAFF.

The chain links TRBV6-5 to TRBJ2-7, with unresolved D. The CDR3 loop spans 14 amino acids. Trimming pared 6 bases from V and 1 base from J, leaving 13 bases between. Looked up from germline, CDR1 is MNHEY and CDR2 is SVGAGI. In nucleotides, the CDR3 is TGTGCCAGCAGCCCCCGGGTTTCATCCTACGAGCAGTACTTC. As protein: CASSPRVSSYEQYF.

The chain recombines TRBV11-2 with TRBJ2-7; D unresolved. This CDR3 has 14 residues. V was cut by 6 bases and J by 3 bases, with 15 bases left in between. The germline CDR1 and CDR2 sequences are SGHAT and FQNNGV. Here the CDR3 reads CASSYLQSFYEQYF. Here the CDR3 DNA reads TGTGCCAGCAGTTATCTACAGAGCTTCTACGAGCAGTACTTC.

The rearrangement uses TRBV18 and TRBJ2-7; possibly TRBD1 or TRBD2 for D (5 bases each). Germline V CDR1 and CDR2: KGHSH, LQKENI. This CDR3 comprises 15 residues. V was shortened by 2 bases and J by 1 base, with 12 bases between the two germline ends. CDR3 residues: CASSPAREWSYEQYF. In nucleotides, the CDR3 is TGTGCCAGCTCACCAGCCAGGGAGTGGTCCTACGAGCAGTACTTC. Full variable domain (remainder filled in from reference TRBV18 and TRBJ2-7): NAGVMQNPRHLVRRRGQEARLRCSPMKGHSHVYWYRQLPEEGLKFMVYLQKENIIDESGMPKERFSAEFPKEGPSILRIQQVVRGDSAAYFCASSPAREWSYEQYFGPGTRLTVT.

V gene TRBV4-3 combines with J gene TRBJ2-1; TRBD2 is a possible D gene (5 bases). V dropped 0 bases and J dropped 0 bases, with 12 bases sitting between them. Germline loops: CDR1 LGHNA, CDR2 YSLEER. This CDR3 spans 17 amino acids. The CDR3 sequence: CASSQDTSAGSYNEQFF. The CDR3 nucleotides are TGCGCCAGCAGCCAAGATACAAGCGCGGGCTCCTACAATGAGCAGTTCTTC.

This clone was counted a few times. The chain joins TRBV19 to TRBJ2-2; D perhaps matches TRBD2 (6 bases). This CDR3 comprises 14 residues. CDR1 is LNHDA, CDR2 SQIVND, per germline (reference sequence). V lost 3 bases to trimming and J lost 6 bases, with 11 bases between them. CDR3 sequence: CASSMAGSPGELFF. In DNA, the CDR3 is TGTGCCAGTAGTATGGCGGGATCCCCCGGGGAGCTGTTTTTT.

This rearrangement joins TRBV11-2 to TRBJ2-3; 10 bases match TRBD1. V lost 4 bases and J lost 0; bases outside the gene matches: 4. The CDR3 sequence is 16 residues long. Per the germline V gene, CDR1 is SGHAT and CDR2 is FQNNGV. In DNA, the CDR3 is TGTGCCAGCAGCTCAAGGGACAGGGGAAGCACAGATACGCAGTATTTT. It yields the protein CASSSRDRGSTDTQYF.

The V and J genes are TRBV27 and TRBJ2-7, with 12 bases aligning to TRBD2. J gave up 0 bases and V 6 bases, and 3 bases lay outside the gene matches. The germline gives CDR1 MNHEY, CDR2 SMNVEV (reference sequence). This CDR3 is 15 amino acids long. The CDR3 sequence is CASRLAGGSSYEQYF. As DNA, the CDR3 is TGTGCCAGCAGACTAGCGGGAGGAAGCTCCTACGAGCAGTACTTC.

This chain joins TRBV5-1 and TRBJ2-7; weak D call: TRBD1 (5 bases). The length of the CDR3 is 13 residues. Germline CDR1 SGHRS, CDR2 YFSETQ. The ends were cut back, 4 bases at V and 5 bases at J, with 13 bases in the middle. The CDR3 region has the DNA TGCGCCAGCAGCGCGCAGGGTTGGGACGAGCAGTACTTC. Its translation is CASSAQGWDEQYF.

This clone showed up just once. The J gene is TRBJ2-1, the V gene TRBV7-3; TRBD2 might be the D (5 bases). The V gene lost 1 base and the J gene lost 12 bases, with 13 bases spanning the gap. Looked up from germline, CDR1 is SGHTA and CDR2 is FQGTGA. This CDR3 spans 13 amino acids. CDR3 sequence (DNA): TGTGCCAGCAGCTTAAATAGCCGAGGAGGGCAGTTCTTC. Amino acids: CASSLNSRGGQFF.

J is TRBJ2-6 and V is TRBV6-5; D not certain. The V end lost 6 bases, the J end lost 0 bases, and 9 bases lay between the germline ends. The CDR3 extends over 15 amino acids. The germline V gene encodes CDR1 MNHEY and CDR2 SVGAGI. CDR3 sequence: CASSPSLSGANVLTF. The CDR3 DNA reads TGTGCCAGCAGCCCGTCCCTCTCTGGGGCCAACGTCCTGACTTTC.

This chain uses TRBV6-5 with TRBJ2-1; tentatively, D is TRBD2 (5 bases). The V end was cut by 0 bases, the J end by 4 bases, with 7 bases between. There are 14 residues in the CDR3. Germline V CDR1 and CDR2: MNHEY, SVGAGI. Here the CDR3 reads CASSYSLVYNEQFF. CDR3 in DNA: TGTGCCAGCAGTTACTCACTAGTTTACAATGAGCAGTTCTTC.

V and J are TRBV5-1 and TRBJ2-1, with D hard to call. CDR3 size: 11 residues. From germline, CDR1 is SGHRS and CDR2 YFSETQ. Trimming removed 2 bases at V and 8 bases at J, with 5 bases between. CDR3 protein: CASSFRDEQFF. CDR3 sequence (DNA): TGCGCCAGCAGCTTTCGCGATGAGCAGTTCTTC.

This clone was recorded only once. The chain is built from TRBV28 and TRBJ2-1, with D maybe TRBD1 (6 bases). The germline V gene has CDR1 MDHEN and CDR2 SYDVKM. Deletions cut 8 bases from V and 6 bases from J, with 17 bases between. CDR3 length equals 14 residues. The CDR3 nucleotides are TGTGCCAGCGGGGGCTACCCCCAACCCAATGAGCAGTTCTTC. Translating gives CASGGYPQPNEQFF.

This clone was picked up one time. In nucleotides, the CDR3 is TGTGCCAGCAGCTTAGTGTTAGCGGCCATTTACGAGCAGTACTTC. This translates into CASSLVLAAIYEQYF. The chain couples TRBV11-2 to TRBJ2-7; weak D call: TRBD2 (6 bases). This CDR3 contains 15 residues. V dropped 1 base and J dropped 4 bases, with 14 bases sitting between them. The germline V gene has CDR1 SGHAT and CDR2 FQNNGV.

The V and J genes are TRBV25-1 and TRBJ2-3, with TRBD2 matching over 11 bases. CDR3 size: 17 residues. Germline V gene data show CDR1 as MGHDK and CDR2 as SYGVNS. V was clipped by 2 bases and J by 3 bases; unmatched bases: 7. Written as DNA, the CDR3 is TGTGCCAGCAGTGAAAAACTAGCGGGAGTTCAGACAGATACGCAGTATTTT. Translating it yields CASSEKLAGVQTDTQYF.

The chain uses TRBV13 and TRBJ2-3; D is undetermined. CDR1 is PRHDT and CDR2 is FYEKMQ in the germline V gene (reference sequence). V lost 1 base and J lost 7, with 15 bases in between. The CDR3 runs to 15 residues. As DNA, the CDR3 is TGTGCCAGCAGCTTAGCCCAGCCGACCGGGTATACGCAGTATTTT. Protein: CASSLAQPTGYTQYF.

The chain is built from TRBV5-4 and TRBJ2-6; TRBD2 matches at 8 bases. This CDR3 has 18 residues. The J segment lost 2 bases and the V segment lost 3 bases, leaving 10 bases of the junction unmatched. Germline CDR1 and CDR2: SGHNT and YYREEE (reference sequence). CDR3: CASSSRGAGETGANVLTF. CDR3 in DNA: TGTGCCAGCAGCTCTCGGGGAGCGGGAGAGACTGGGGCCAACGTCCTGACTTTC.

The V gene is TRBV28, the J gene TRBJ2-3; D may be TRBD2 (5 bases). Germline CDR1 MDHEN, CDR2 SYDVKM. Deletions cut 3 bases from V and 4 bases from J, with 11 bases between. The CDR3 extends over 14 amino acids. CDR3 DNA: TGTGCCAGCAGTTTCCCGAGGGCCGCAGATACGCAGTATTTT. Its translation: CASSFPRAADTQYF.

This clone appeared once. This chain joins TRBV7-9 and TRBJ2-5; D might be TRBD2 (5 bases). V was trimmed by 1 base and J by 3 bases, leaving 9 bases between them. The V gene's germline CDR1 is SEHNR and CDR2 FQNEAQ (reference sequence). CDR3 size: 14 residues. CDR3 loop: CASSLEGSKETQYF. Written as DNA, the CDR3 is TGTGCCAGCAGCTTAGAAGGGAGTAAAGAGACCCAGTACTTC.

The genes are TRBV5-4 and TRBJ1-2; D is uncertain. Deletions cut 0 bases from V and 4 bases from J, with 4 bases between. The CDR3 loop spans 12 amino acids. Germline V gene lookup returns CDR1 SGHNT and CDR2 YYREEE (reference sequence). DNA of the CDR3: TGTGCCAGCAGCTTGGAGAGCTATGGCTACACCTTC. Protein product: CASSLESYGYTF.